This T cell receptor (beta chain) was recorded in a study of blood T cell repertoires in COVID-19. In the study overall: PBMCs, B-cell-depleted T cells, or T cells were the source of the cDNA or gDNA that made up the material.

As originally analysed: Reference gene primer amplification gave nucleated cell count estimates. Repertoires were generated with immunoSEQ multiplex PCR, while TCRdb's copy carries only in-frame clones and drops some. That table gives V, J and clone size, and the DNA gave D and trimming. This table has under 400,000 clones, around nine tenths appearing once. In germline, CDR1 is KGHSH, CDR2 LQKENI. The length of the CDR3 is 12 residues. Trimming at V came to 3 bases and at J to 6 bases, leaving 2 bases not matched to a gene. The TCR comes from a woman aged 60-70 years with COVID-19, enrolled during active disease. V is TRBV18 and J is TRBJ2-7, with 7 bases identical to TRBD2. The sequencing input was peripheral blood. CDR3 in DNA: TGTGCCAGCTCACCGGGGGGGGTCGAGCAGTACTTC. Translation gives CASSPGGVEQYF.